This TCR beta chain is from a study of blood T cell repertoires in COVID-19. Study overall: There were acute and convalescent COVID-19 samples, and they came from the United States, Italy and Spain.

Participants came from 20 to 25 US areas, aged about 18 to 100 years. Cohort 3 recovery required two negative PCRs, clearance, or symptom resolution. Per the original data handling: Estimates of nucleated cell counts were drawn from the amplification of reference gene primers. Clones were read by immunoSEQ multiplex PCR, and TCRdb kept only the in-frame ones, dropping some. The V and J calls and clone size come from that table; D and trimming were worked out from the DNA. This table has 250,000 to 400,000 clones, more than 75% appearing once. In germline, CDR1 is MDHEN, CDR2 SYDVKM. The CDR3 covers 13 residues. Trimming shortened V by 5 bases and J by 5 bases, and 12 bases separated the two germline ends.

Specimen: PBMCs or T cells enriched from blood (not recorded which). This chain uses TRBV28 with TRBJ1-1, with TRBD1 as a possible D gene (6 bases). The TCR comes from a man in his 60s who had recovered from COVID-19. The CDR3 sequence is CASSNRAGTEAFF. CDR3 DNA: TGTGCCAGCAGTAACAGGGCAGGTACTGAAGCTTTCTTT.